What follows are 15 T cell receptor beta chains derived from one specimen sequenced in a study of T cell responses to AZD1222 COVID-19 vaccine. The repertoire was sequenced with immunoSEQ multiplex PCR; TCRdb's copy has only in-frame clones and lacks some. Counted here are under 70,000 clones, about 90% occurring once; the ten biggest clones make up approximately 14%. The material was peripheral blood, obtained 28 days after the second AZD1222 dose. The receptors were sampled from an adult who received the AZD1222 COVID-19 vaccine.

The J gene is TRBJ1-1, the V gene TRBV10-1; TRBD1 is a possible D gene (5 bases). Per germline, CDR1 WNHNN and CDR2 SYGVQD (reference sequence). The CDR3 spans 13 residues. Trimming shortened V by 0 bases and J by 6 bases, and 8 bases separated the two germline ends. CDR3 DNA: TGCGCCAGCAGTGAGTCAGGGGTGGCTGAAGCTTTCTTT. Its protein product is CASSESGVAEAFF.

This clone has only a few counts. This chain connects TRBV19 to TRBJ1-5; 9 bases are shared with TRBD1. Trimming removed 3 bases from V and 7 bases from J; junction bases left unmatched: 7. The CDR3 consists of 15 residues. Germline values: CDR1 LNHDA, CDR2 SQIVND (reference sequence). The CDR3 protein is CASSIGDRERQPQHF. Written as DNA, the CDR3 is TGTGCCAGTAGTATTGGGGACAGGGAACGGCAGCCCCAGCATTTT.

The chain has TRBV30 and TRBJ2-2; 8 positions match TRBD2. With V trimmed by 2 bases and J by 3 bases, 2 bases remained unmatched. This CDR3 is built from 14 residues. Per germline, CDR1 GTSNPN and CDR2 SVGIG (reference sequence). The CDR3 here is CAWSHGRDTGELFF. In DNA, the CDR3 is TGTGCCTGGAGTCACGGGAGGGACACCGGGGAGCTGTTTTTT.

V gene TRBV19 combines with J gene TRBJ1-2; D perhaps matches TRBD1 (5 bases). The germline gives CDR1 LNHDA, CDR2 SQIVND (reference sequence). The V and J ends lost 9 bases and 4 bases respectively, with 18 bases between them. The CDR3 is 14 residues long. This CDR3 is CASKLSGTGYGYTF. CDR3 nucleotide sequence: TGTGCCAGCAAACTCTCGGGGACCGGCTATGGCTACACCTTC.

V is TRBV10-3 and J is TRBJ1-1, with a weak D call TRBD1 (5 bases). Germline CDR1 reads ENHRY; CDR2 reads SYGVKD. V was shortened by 0 bases and J by 4 bases, with 15 bases between the two germline ends. This CDR3 is 16 amino acids long. The CDR3 reads CAISESMTDPGTEAFF. CDR3 DNA: TGTGCCATCAGTGAGTCGATGACAGACCCGGGCACTGAAGCTTTCTTT.

V is TRBV10-3 and J is TRBJ1-3; D may be TRBD1 (6 bases). The CDR3 is made up of 16 amino acids. Trimming stripped 2 bases from V and 4 bases from J, with 15 bases between. Germline V gene sequence: CDR1 ENHRY, CDR2 SYGVKD. CDR3 DNA: TGTGCCATCAGTGAGACAATACCCAGGGGCGGAAACACCATATATTTT. Its translation is CAISETIPRGGNTIYF.

The chain employs TRBV27 and TRBJ2-3; no reliable D call. CDR1 and CDR2 (germline): MNHEY, SMNVEV (reference sequence). The V and J ends lost 8 bases and 2 bases respectively, with 11 bases between them. The CDR3 runs 13 residues. The CDR3 here is CASWYSSTDTQYF. The CDR3 nucleotides are TGTGCCAGCTGGTACAGCTCCACAGATACGCAGTATTTT.

The chain uses TRBV5-8 and TRBJ1-4; possible D gene TRBD1, 5 bases. The CDR3 runs to 15 residues. CDR1 and CDR2 from the germline V gene are SGHTS and YDEGEE. V lost 3 bases and J lost 3, with 12 bases in between. The CDR3 sequence: CASSSQGFPNEKLFF. The CDR3 DNA is TGTGCCAGCAGCTCTCAGGGATTTCCTAATGAAAAACTGTTTTTT.

V gene TRBV29-1 combines with J gene TRBJ1-2; no clear D. This CDR3 is 14 amino acids long. From germline, CDR1 is SQVTM and CDR2 ANQGSEA. Trimming removed 6 bases from V and 1 base from J, with 15 bases in between. The CDR3 sequence: CSVDPRQVNYGYTF. The CDR3 nucleotides read TGCAGCGTGGATCCCCGGCAGGTTAACTATGGCTACACCTTC.

The chain has TRBV6-1 and TRBJ1-2, with D hard to call. V lost 1 base and J lost 4, with 10 bases in between. This CDR3 spans 14 amino acids. Germline lookup yields CDR1 MNHNS and CDR2 SASEGT. In DNA form, the CDR3 reads TGTGCCAGCAGTGAAGGACCGAGGATCTATGGCTACACCTTC. Encoded protein: CASSEGPRIYGYTF.

The chain has TRBV7-9 and TRBJ2-2; TRBD2 matches 10 bases. This CDR3 spans 17 amino acids. The J segment lost 4 bases and the V segment lost 5 bases, leaving 10 bases of the junction unmatched. CDR1 and CDR2 from the germline V gene are SEHNR and FQNEAQ (reference sequence). The CDR3 DNA reads TGTGCCAGCAGCCCGCAGAGCGGGAGGGCCCGCACCGGGGAGCTGTTTTTT. This codes for CASSPQSGRARTGELFF. The whole variable domain, remainder taken from reference TRBV7-9 and TRBJ2-2, is DTGVSQNPRHKITKRGQNVTFRCDPISEHNRLYWYRQTLGQGPEFLTYFQNEAQLEKSRLLSDRFSAERPKGSFSTLEIQRTEQGDSAMYLCASSPQSGRARTGELFFGEGSRLTVL.

This clone was picked up one time. CDR3 DNA: TGTGCCAGCAGCCAAGATTTGATGAACACTGAAGCTTTCTTT. Translation gives CASSQDLMNTEAFF. This rearrangement joins TRBV3-1 (or the pseudogene TRBV3-2) to TRBJ1-1; no definite D call. Deletions cut 0 bases from V and 0 bases from J, with 5 bases between. The length of the CDR3 is 14 residues. The V gene's germline CDR1 is LGHDT and CDR2 YNNKEL (reference sequence).

V is TRBV12-5 and J is TRBJ1-3; the D gene is possibly TRBD1 (5 bases). The germline V gene has CDR1 LGHNT and CDR2 FRNRAP. There are 18 residues in the CDR3. V was clipped by 1 base and J by 9 bases, with 25 bases between them. The CDR3 DNA reads TGTGCTAGTGGTTTGGACACCGGGACGGCAGCTCAAAGGGGCACCATATATTTT. The encoded protein is CASGLDTGTAAQRGTIYF.

The gene calls are TRBV10-2 and TRBJ1-5; 7 nucleotides align to TRBD1. This CDR3 spans 13 amino acids. V trimming: 7 bases; J trimming: 3 bases; junction bases outside the gene matches: 3. CDR1 is WSHSY and CDR2 is SAAADI in the germline V gene. Here the CDR3 reads CASNGQVNQPQHF. The DNA for the CDR3 is TGCGCCAGCAATGGACAGGTCAATCAGCCCCAGCATTTT.

J is TRBJ1-2 and V is TRBV5-4; perhaps TRBD1 as D (6 bases). There are 14 residues in the CDR3. Trimming shortened V by 0 bases and J by 7 bases, and 13 bases separated the two germline ends. Germline CDR1 reads SGHNT; CDR2 reads YYREEE (reference sequence). In DNA, the CDR3 is TGTGCCAGCAGCTTGGGACAGGAAATACGTGGCTACACCTTC. It is translated as CASSLGQEIRGYTF. The full variable domain, in which reference TRBV5-4 and TRBJ1-2 provide the parts outside the CDR3, is ETGVTQSPTHLIKTRGQQVTLRCSSQSGHNTVSWYQQALGQGPQFIFQYYREEENGRGNFPPRFSGLQFPNYSSELNVNALELDDSALYLCASSLGQEIRGYTFGSGTRLTVV.